This T cell receptor (beta chain) was identified in a study of Tregs in tolerant kidney transplant recipients. Trimming cost V 5 bases and J 6 bases; bases outside gene matches: 6. Germline V gene lookup returns CDR1 SSHAT and CDR2 FNYEAQ (reference sequence). CDR3 length: 15 amino acids. The count of this clone is one. The antigen remains unidentified. General observations from the study: Tolerant patients' donor-specific Tregs expanded beyond overall Tregs, suggesting antigen-driven growth.

Measured with immunoSEQ multiplex PCR; TCRdb has only the in-frame clones, and not every one. The sample yields 74,000 or so clones, 75% to 95% seen once. Related graft donors supplied nonmyeloablative bone marrow transplants, and mixed chimerism was transient. The source was CD4+ T cells from blood (PBMCs), collected 24 months after the transplant. The rearrangement links TRBV7-7 to TRBJ2-5; the match to TRBD2 covers 13 bases. The TCR originated in a human patient who received a combined kidney and bone marrow transplant. Some T cells may be graft donor cells. The CDR3 is CASSRTSGGAQTQYF. The CDR3 region has the DNA TGTGCCAGCAGCCGTACTAGCGGGGGGGCCCAGACCCAGTACTTC. Full variable domain (remainder filled in from reference TRBV7-7 and TRBJ2-5): GAGVSQSPRYKVTKRGQDVTLRCDPISSHATLYWYQQALGQGPEFLTYFNYEAQPDKSGLPSDRFSAERPEGSISTLTIQRTEQRDSAMYRCASSRTSGGAQTQYFGPGTRLLVL.